These 31 T cell receptor beta chains were sequenced from one sample in a study of blood T cell repertoires in COVID-19. Assay: immunoSEQ multiplex PCR; the TCRdb copy retains only in-frame clones and omits some. Of 400,000 or so clones listed, 88% are singletons. Sequencing input: PBMCs or T cells enriched from blood (not recorded which). These receptors all stem from a woman aged 35 to 49 with acute COVID-19.

V gene TRBV6-1 combines with J gene TRBJ1-5; no definite D call. Germline CDR1 reads MNHNS; CDR2 reads SASEGT. The CDR3 runs to 16 residues. The V end lost 2 bases, the J end lost 1 base, and 12 bases lay between the germline ends. The CDR3 sequence: CASSENWAGSNQPQHF. CDR3 bases: TGTGCCAGCAGTGAAAATTGGGCGGGGAGCAATCAGCCCCAGCATTTT.

The chain recombines TRBV4-1 with TRBJ1-4; 8 bases are a match to TRBD1. J was trimmed by 7 bases and V by 4 bases; bases with no gene match: 8. The CDR3 is 15 residues long. The germline V gene encodes CDR1 MGHRA and CDR2 YSYEKL. CDR3 DNA sequence: TGCGCCAGCAGCCGCCGGACAGGGAAAACTGAAAAACTGTTTTTT. This codes for CASSRRTGKTEKLFF.

V and J are TRBV18 and TRBJ2-2; weak D call: TRBD2 (5 bases). The CDR3 runs to 13 residues. Germline CDR1 reads KGHSH; CDR2 reads LQKENI. The V end lost 4 bases, the J end lost 5 bases, and 8 bases lay between the germline ends. The CDR3 reads CASSRPGTGELFF. DNA for the CDR3: TGTGCCAGCTCACGTCCGGGGACCGGGGAGCTGTTTTTT.

V gene TRBV19 combines with J gene TRBJ1-2; 7 bases fit TRBD1. The germline gives CDR1 LNHDA, CDR2 SQIVND (reference sequence). V lost 5 bases to trimming and J lost 8 bases; unmatched junction nucleotides: 8. The CDR3 consists of 13 residues. The chain's CDR3 is CASSEQGYNGYTF. CDR3 DNA: TGTGCCAGTAGTGAACAGGGGTATAACGGCTACACCTTC.

The J gene is TRBJ1-3, the V gene TRBV30; TRBD1 matches at 8 bases. V lost 5 bases, J lost 0 bases, and 3 bases stayed unmatched. This CDR3 is 14 amino acids long. The germline gives CDR1 GTSNPN, CDR2 SVGIG (reference sequence). CDR3 nucleotide sequence: TGTGCCTGGTCAACAGGGGGCTCTGGAAACACCATATATTTT. Encoded protein: CAWSTGGSGNTIYF.

The chain is built from TRBV3-1 (or the pseudogene TRBV3-2) and TRBJ1-4; 7 bases are shared with TRBD1. CDR3 length: 15 amino acids. Germline loops: CDR1 LGHDT, CDR2 YNNKEL (reference sequence). V lost 1 base and J lost 3; bases outside the gene matches: 2. The CDR3 nucleotides read TGTGCCAGCAGCCAAGGACAGGGATCTAATGAAAAACTGTTTTTT. It yields the protein CASSQGQGSNEKLFF.

V and J are TRBV12-3 or TRBV12-4 and TRBJ2-7; possibly TRBD2 for D (6 bases). V lost 3 bases to trimming and J lost 7 bases, with 13 bases between them. This CDR3 is built from 13 residues. Written as DNA, the CDR3 is TGTGCCAGCAGTTTTGGCGGGGCGGAGGAGCAGTACTTC. It codes for CASSFGGAEEQYF.

This sequence joins TRBV7-8 and TRBJ2-7, with 8 bases fitting TRBD1. Germline loops: CDR1 SGHVS, CDR2 FQNEAQ. The length of the CDR3 is 16 residues. V was clipped by 3 bases and J by 3 bases; unmatched bases: 10. The CDR3 DNA is TGTGCCAGCAGCTTTCGCTCCGGGACAGGTTACTACGAGCAGTACTTC. Translation: CASSFRSGTGYYEQYF.

The rearrangement links TRBV4-1 to TRBJ1-4; 9 positions match TRBD1. V trimming: 0 bases; J trimming: 6 bases; junction bases outside the gene matches: 5. This CDR3 is 16 amino acids long. The germline V gene has CDR1 MGHRA and CDR2 YSYEKL. CDR3 amino acids: CASSQDSTGGDEKLFF. The CDR3 DNA is TGCGCCAGCAGCCAAGATTCGACAGGGGGGGATGAAAAACTGTTTTTT.

This chain uses TRBV20-1 with TRBJ2-3; 11 bases match TRBD2. The CDR3 spans 16 residues. Germline V gives CDR1 DFQATT, CDR2 SNEGSKA (reference sequence). The V gene end was trimmed by 3 bases and the J gene end by 6 bases; junction bases not matched to a gene: 11. The CDR3 nucleotides read TGCAGTGCTAGTGAGGCTAGCGGGGGGCTACGCGATACGCAGTATTTT. This encodes CSASEASGGLRDTQYF.

The gene calls are TRBV7-8 and TRBJ2-1; 8 bases map to TRBD2. The CDR3 consists of 16 residues. The germline V gene has CDR1 SGHVS and CDR2 FQNEAQ. The V segment lost 5 bases and the J segment 0 bases; nucleotides outside the gene matches: 6. CDR3 sequence (DNA): TGTGCCAGCAGCGGTAGCGGGGATAGCTCCTACAATGAGCAGTTCTTC. It encodes CASSGSGDSSYNEQFF.

This chain links TRBV7-4 with TRBJ1-3; no reliable D call. The germline CDR1 and CDR2 sequences are SGHVT and SQSDAQ. The CDR3 consists of 11 residues. V dropped 4 bases and J dropped 4 bases, with 2 bases sitting between them. The CDR3 coding sequence is TGTGCCAGCAGCTCGGGAAACACCATATATTTT. This codes for CASSSGNTIYF. The full variable domain, completed using reference TRBV7-4 and TRBJ1-3, is GAGVSQSPRYKVAKRGRDVALRCDSISGHVTLYWYRQTLGQGSEVLTYSQSDAQRDKSGRPSGRFSAERPERSVSTLKIQRTEQGDSAVYLCASSSGNTIYFGEGSWLTVV.

This chain links TRBV7-8 with TRBJ2-5; D call uncertain. This CDR3 is built from 16 residues. Germline CDR1 SGHVS, CDR2 FQNEAQ. Trimming left V 3 bases short and J 1 base short, with 15 bases between. The CDR3 DNA reads as TGTGCCAGCAGCTTTAGGATGGAGAGGTCCCAAGAGACCCAGTACTTC. This encodes CASSFRMERSQETQYF.

This chain joins TRBV3-1 (or the pseudogene TRBV3-2) and TRBJ2-7, with D perhaps matching TRBD2 (5 bases). The CDR3 has 13 residues. Germline loops: CDR1 LGHDT, CDR2 YNNKEL (reference sequence). Trimming stripped 6 bases from V and 7 bases from J, with 16 bases between. CDR3 in amino acids: CASRSGEVGEQYF. For the CDR3, the DNA is TGTGCCAGCAGGTCCGGGGAAGTCGGGGAGCAGTACTTC.

The gene calls are TRBV7-6 and TRBJ1-3; TRBD1 might be the D (6 bases). The CDR3 sequence is 15 residues long. From germline, CDR1 is SGHVS and CDR2 FNYEAQ. Trimming left V 5 bases short and J 4 bases short, with 15 bases between. The DNA for the CDR3 is TGTGCCAGCAGCCCTACCCTCAGGGGAGGAAACACCATATATTTT. This translates into CASSPTLRGGNTIYF.

CDR3 nucleotide sequence: TGTGCCACCAGTATAGGGGGGACAGGAAAAACCTACGAGCAGTACTTC. Amino acids: CATSIGGTGKTYEQYF. This chain uses TRBV15 with TRBJ2-7, with 8 bases lining up with TRBD1. Trimming removed 6 bases from V and 2 bases from J; junction bases left unmatched: 12. CDR1 and CDR2 from the germline V gene are LNHNV and YYDKDF (reference sequence). The CDR3 runs 16 residues. The full variable domain, rest sourced from reference TRBV15 and TRBJ2-7, is DAMVIQNPRYQVTQFGKPVTLSCSQTLNHNVMYWYQQKSSQAPKLLFHYYDKDFNNEADTPDNFQSRRPNTSFCFLDIRSPGLGDTAMYLCATSIGGTGKTYEQYFGPGTRLTVT.

This clone was detected only once. This rearrangement joins TRBV5-5 to TRBJ1-5; 8 nucleotides agree with TRBD1. The V gene's germline CDR1 is SGHKS and CDR2 YYEKEE (reference sequence). Germline trimming cut 1 base from V and 5 bases from J; bases unmatched to any gene: 2. The CDR3 length is 14 residues. The CDR3 bases are TGTGCCAGCAGCTTGTTACAGGGGGATCAGCCCCAGCATTTT. Its protein product is CASSLLQGDQPQHF.

The chain recombines TRBV6-2 or TRBV6-3 with TRBJ1-6; D unclear. This CDR3 comprises 15 residues. Germline assignment: CDR1 MNHEY and CDR2 SVGEGT. V was cut by 2 bases and J by 0 bases, with 5 bases left in between. The chain's CDR3 is CASSYGSSYNSPLHF. CDR3 DNA sequence: TGTGCCAGCAGTTACGGCAGCTCCTATAATTCACCCCTCCACTTT.

This chain links TRBV7-9 with TRBJ1-1; D call uncertain. V lost 0 bases and J lost 1, with 9 bases in between. CDR3 length: 15 residues. Germline V gene sequence: CDR1 SEHNR, CDR2 FQNEAQ (reference sequence). The DNA of the CDR3 is TGTGCCAGCAGCTTAGCGGGCCCGCGGAACACTGAAGCTTTCTTT. Translated, it gives CASSLAGPRNTEAFF.

The chain couples TRBV5-6 to TRBJ2-5; D not certain. The germline V and J ends were trimmed by 0 bases and 0 bases, with 9 bases remaining between them. The CDR3 consists of 15 residues. Germline CDR1 SGHDT, CDR2 YYEEEE. CDR3 nucleotides: TGTGCCAGCAGCTTGGATGCGGTTAACCAAGAGACCCAGTACTTC. It is translated as CASSLDAVNQETQYF.

The chain carries TRBV7-9 and TRBJ2-1; the match to TRBD1 covers 8 bases. The CDR3 is 15 amino acids. Looked up from germline, CDR1 is SEHNR and CDR2 is FQNEAQ (reference sequence). The junction had 7 bases not matched to a gene; V was cut back by 4 bases and J by 5 bases. In DNA, the CDR3 is TGTGCCAGCAGCTACGGACAGGGTTCCGACAATGAGCAGTTCTTC. It yields the protein CASSYGQGSDNEQFF.

The chain has TRBV5-6 and TRBJ1-2; a possible D gene is TRBD1 (6 bases). Germline CDR1 SGHDT, CDR2 YYEEEE. V was shortened by 1 base and J by 8 bases, with 12 bases between the two germline ends. The length of the CDR3 is 13 residues. Here the CDR3 DNA reads TGTGCCAGCAGCTTGACGGGGGGCAAGGGCTACACCTTC. It codes for CASSLTGGKGYTF.

The chain uses TRBV25-1 and TRBJ2-3; D might be TRBD2 (7 bases). The CDR3 is 15 amino acids. V shed 6 bases and J shed 2 bases, with 15 bases lying between them. Germline loops: CDR1 MGHDK, CDR2 SYGVNS. CDR3 sequence: CASRGGRGATDTQYF. In DNA form, the CDR3 reads TGTGCCAGCAGGGGCGGACGGGGGGCCACAGATACGCAGTATTTT.

With respect to this clone: This specimen includes other DNA sequences encoding the same CDR3. The chain joins TRBV15 to TRBJ2-5, with TRBD2 identical over 7 bases. CDR3 length: 14 residues. The V gene's germline CDR1 is LNHNV and CDR2 YYDKDF (reference sequence). V lost 0 bases, J lost 4 bases, and 2 bases stayed unmatched. This chain's CDR3 is CATSRDGGGETQYF. The CDR3 DNA reads as TGTGCCACCAGCAGAGATGGCGGGGGAGAGACCCAGTACTTC.

DNA of the CDR3: TGTGCCAGCAGCTTGTGGGTAGGGGGCTATGGCTACACCTTC. Amino acid sequence: CASSLWVGGYGYTF. This sequence joins TRBV5-4 and TRBJ1-2, with D possibly being TRBD1 (6 bases). Germline CDR1 reads SGHNT; CDR2 reads YYREEE (reference sequence). The germline V and J ends were trimmed by 1 base and 4 bases, with 11 bases remaining between them. The length of the CDR3 is 14 residues.

V is TRBV30 and J is TRBJ2-7; D might be TRBD1 or TRBD2, each matching 7 bases. CDR1 is GTSNPN, CDR2 SVGIG, per germline (reference sequence). CDR3 length equals 12 residues. Between the trimmed V and J ends, which lost 8 bases and 2 bases, there was a span of 13 bases. As DNA, the CDR3 is TGTGCCGGGACTACAGGGGCCTACGAGCAGTACTTC. This translates into CAGTTGAYEQYF. Using reference TRBV30 and TRBJ2-7 for the parts outside the CDR3, the full variable domain is SQTIHQWPATLVQPVGSPLSLECTVEGTSNPNLYWYRQAAGRGLQLLFYSVGIGQISSEVPQNLSASRPQDRQFILSSKKLLLSDSGFYLCAGTTGAYEQYFGPGTRLTVT.

J is TRBJ1-2 and V is TRBV28, with 7 nucleotides matching TRBD1. CDR1 and CDR2 (germline): MDHEN, SYDVKM. After removal of 4 bases from V and 8 bases from J, the junction contained 4 bases not matched to a gene. CDR3 length: 12 amino acids. In nucleotides, the CDR3 is TGTGCCAGCAGTTCAGGGGGGAGAGGCTACACCTTC. This codes for CASSSGGRGYTF.

The chain employs TRBV5-1 and TRBJ1-2; possible D gene TRBD1, 6 bases. The germline V gene encodes CDR1 SGHRS and CDR2 YFSETQ. The CDR3 covers 16 residues. The V gene lost 4 bases and the J gene lost 2 bases, with 18 bases spanning the gap. The CDR3 loop reads CASSDILNRENYGYTF. DNA of the CDR3: TGCGCCAGCAGCGACATTTTAAACAGGGAGAACTATGGCTACACCTTC.

The rearrangement links TRBV29-1 to TRBJ2-6; possible D gene TRBD2, 6 bases. The length of the CDR3 is 17 residues. The germline V gene encodes CDR1 SQVTM and CDR2 ANQGSEA. Trimming cost V 2 bases and J 1 base, with 15 bases left between them. CDR3 sequence: CSVEFVGAGSGANVLTF. CDR3 DNA sequence: TGCAGCGTTGAATTTGTCGGCGCGGGGTCTGGGGCCAACGTCCTGACTTTC.

The V and J genes are TRBV19 and TRBJ1-6, with 12 bases matching TRBD1. Trimming removed 6 bases from V and 15 bases from J; junction bases left unmatched: 15. Germline lookup yields CDR1 LNHDA and CDR2 SQIVND (reference sequence). This CDR3 contains 16 residues. The CDR3: CASSKSPGQGAIGLHF. The CDR3 bases are TGTGCCAGTAGCAAAAGCCCGGGACAGGGGGCAATTGGCCTCCACTTT.

This chain joins TRBV3-1 (or the pseudogene TRBV3-2) and TRBJ1-2; D gene uncertain. Trimming took 1 base from V and 1 from J, leaving 10 bases between them. The CDR3 runs to 15 residues. The germline V gene encodes CDR1 LGHDT and CDR2 YNNKEL (reference sequence). The CDR3 loop reads CASSQGTSVNYGYTF. CDR3 sequence (DNA): TGTGCCAGCAGCCAAGGAACCAGCGTTAACTATGGCTACACCTTC.